This TCR beta chain is drawn from a study of CD8 T cells in Susac syndrome. About the research overall: Within the sequenced Susac syndrome patient group, over 5 exhibited active disease and fewer than ten were in remission.

Broader study findings: CD4+ T cell repertoires in Susac syndrome exhibited no evidence of clonal expansion.

Recently defined diagnostic criteria for definite or probable disease were fulfilled by Susac syndrome patients. The CDR3 extends over 15 amino acids. V lost 4 bases and J lost 2; bases outside the gene matches: 5. Germline V CDR1 and CDR2: MDHEN, SYDVKM. The RNA input was roughly 0.5 to 1 ug, and it was reverse transcribed with random hexamers. A multiplex approach, immunoSEQ multiplex PCR, amplified TCR beta CDR3 across 54 Vbeta and 13 Jbeta. TCRdb passed the immunoSEQ multiplex PCR reads through MiXCR, listing each CDR3 protein once. This table holds approximately 180,000 distinct CDR3 sequences, just under 95% found once. With regard to this clonotype: What it recognizes is unknown.

The sequence derives from a human donor with Susac syndrome. The source material was CD4+ T cells from PBMCs. V usage is TRBV28 and J usage is TRBJ2-1; TRBD1 matches 7 bases. The CDR3 reads CASSSGTVPYNEQFF. CDR3 DNA: TGTGCCAGCAGTTCCGGGACAGTCCCCTACAATGAGCAGTTCTTC.